A selection of T cell receptor beta chains follows, all from one sample in a study of shared clonotypes between healthy human individuals. Here immunoSEQ multiplex PCR was the method, and the copy in TCRdb shows in-frame clones only, minus some. The data show about 2.4 million clones, more than 90% seen once. The sample taken for sequencing was naive CD4+ T cells sorted from blood. All receptors come from a young man in good health. Each CDR3 is given with its conserved first and last residue. Fields, in order: CDR3 protein, CDR3 DNA, J gene, V gene, D gene, clone size. D genes are given only for firm matches. Clone sizes are given selectively: once, few, many, or a class where the clone is expanded.

CDR3: CATTRGTSGSHEQYF
DNA: TGTGCCACCACGCGCGGGACTAGTGGCAGCCACGAGCAGTACTTC
J: TRBJ2-7
V: TRBV6-5
D: TRBD2
size: .

CDR3: CASGTGQGVGGSGTDTQYF
DNA: TGTGCTAGTGGTACGGGACAGGGAGTTGGGGGATCCGGCACAGATACGCAGTATTTT
J: TRBJ2-3
V: TRBV12-5
D: TRBD1
size: .

CDR3: CASSLAVGTEAFF
DNA: TGCGCCAGCAGTTTGGCGGTTGGCACTGAAGCTTTCTTT
J: TRBJ1-1
V: TRBV10-2
D: .
size: .

CDR3: CASSFAYSYEQYF
DNA: TGTGCCAGCAGCTTCGCCTACTCCTACGAGCAGTACTTC
J: TRBJ2-7
V: TRBV7-2
D: .
size: .

CDR3: CASTEGRGNTEAFF
DNA: TGTGCCAGTACGGAGGGCAGAGGGAACACTGAAGCTTTCTTT
J: TRBJ1-1
V: TRBV28
D: .
size: .

CDR3: CASSSGKQPQHF
DNA: TGTGCCAGCAGCTCAGGGAAACAGCCCCAGCATTTT
J: TRBJ1-5
V: TRBV28
D: .
size: .

CDR3: CASSWGTAKETQYF
DNA: TGTGCCAGCAGCTGGGGGACAGCTAAAGAGACCCAGTACTTC
J: TRBJ2-5
V: TRBV9
D: TRBD1
size: .

CDR3: CASSEAGGSYEQYF
DNA: TGTGCCAGCAGTGAAGCCGGGGGGTCCTACGAGCAGTACTTC
J: TRBJ2-7
V: TRBV6-1
D: TRBD2
size: .

CDR3: CASSYGQETQYF
DNA: TGCGCCAGCAGCTATGGTCAAGAGACCCAGTACTTC
J: TRBJ2-5
V: TRBV5-1
D: .
size: .

CDR3: CAISRGLGYEQYF
DNA: TGTGCCATAAGCAGGGGGCTGGGGTACGAGCAGTACTTC
J: TRBJ2-7
V: TRBV10-3
D: TRBD1
size: .

CDR3: CASSLDGGITEAFF
DNA: TGCGCCAGCAGCCTGGACGGGGGAATCACTGAAGCTTTCTTT
J: TRBJ1-1
V: TRBV5-1
D: .
size: .

CDR3: CAWSVQGRGRVGTEAFF
DNA: TGTGCCTGGAGTGTACAAGGCAGGGGAAGGGTCGGCACTGAAGCTTTCTTT
J: TRBJ1-1
V: TRBV30
D: .
size: .

CDR3: CASSTTGSYEQYF
DNA: TGTGCCAGCAGCACGACAGGTTCCTACGAGCAGTACTTC
J: TRBJ2-7
V: TRBV5-4
D: .
size: .

CDR3: CASSFYGTSGRGEQFF
DNA: TGCGCCAGCAGCTTCTACGGGACTAGCGGGAGAGGAGAGCAGTTCTTC
J: TRBJ2-1
V: TRBV4-1
D: TRBD2
size: .

CDR3: CASSIDRPSGANVLTF
DNA: TGTGCCAGCAGCATAGACAGGCCCTCTGGGGCCAACGTCCTGACTTTC
J: TRBJ2-6
V: TRBV7-9
D: .
size: .

CDR3: CATADRTGNTIYF
DNA: TGTGCCACCGCGGACCGGACTGGAAACACCATATATTTT
J: TRBJ1-3
V: TRBV19
D: .
size: .

CDR3: CASSPGQNSPLHF
DNA: TGTGCCAGCAGCCCAGGACAGAATTCACCCCTCCACTTT
J: TRBJ1-6
V: TRBV7-9
D: .
size: few

CDR3: CASRPGQSNSPLHF
DNA: TGTGCCAGTAGACCGGGACAGAGCAATTCACCCCTCCACTTT
J: TRBJ1-6
V: TRBV19
D: TRBD1
size: once

CDR3: CSVDALAVYNEQFF
DNA: TGCAGCGTTGACGCACTAGCGGTCTACAATGAGCAGTTCTTC
J: TRBJ2-1
V: TRBV29-1
D: TRBD2
size: .

CDR3: CASSWGGPGETQYF
DNA: TGTGCTAGCAGCTGGGGGGGGCCGGGGGAGACCCAGTACTTC
J: TRBJ2-5
V: TRBV7-7
D: .
size: .

CDR3: CASSLEGTPVHEQYF
DNA: TGTGCCAGCAGCTTAGAGGGGACACCCGTCCACGAGCAGTACTTC
J: TRBJ2-7
V: TRBV7-8
D: .
size: .

CDR3: CASSFDASGSGETQYF
DNA: TGCGCCAGCAGCTTTGACGCTAGCGGGAGTGGAGAGACCCAGTACTTC
J: TRBJ2-5
V: TRBV5-1
D: TRBD2
size: once

CDR3: CASSKALFYGGSVTDTQYF
DNA: TGTGCCAGCAGCAAAGCGCTTTTTTATGGGGGATCGGTCACAGATACGCAGTATTTT
J: TRBJ2-3
V: TRBV21-1
D: .
size: .

CDR3: CASSYPNTGELFF
DNA: TGTGCCAGCAGTTACCCGAACACCGGGGAGCTGTTTTTT
J: TRBJ2-2
V: TRBV6-5
D: .
size: .

CDR3: CASGASGGPSPNEQFF
DNA: TGTGCCAGTGGGGCTAGCGGGGGCCCCTCCCCGAATGAGCAGTTCTTC
J: TRBJ2-1
V: TRBV28
D: TRBD2
size: .

CDR3: CASSLAGTSYEQYF
DNA: TGTGCCAGCAGCTTAGCGGGCACCTCCTACGAGCAGTACTTC
J: TRBJ2-7
V: TRBV13
D: .
size: .

CDR3: CASSLGWAGGVDEQFF
DNA: TGTGCCAGCAGTCTCGGTTGGGCGGGGGGCGTGGATGAGCAGTTCTTC
J: TRBJ2-1
V: TRBV28
D: TRBD2
size: .

CDR3: CASSLGVQDYEQYF
DNA: TGTGCCAGCAGCTTAGGGGTACAGGACTACGAGCAGTACTTC
J: TRBJ2-7
V: TRBV7-9
D: .
size: .

CDR3: CASSESGTEYNEQFF
DNA: TGCGCCAGCAGTGAGTCGGGGACGGAGTACAATGAGCAGTTCTTC
J: TRBJ2-1
V: TRBV10-1
D: .
size: .

CDR3: CASSYEASPNEQFF
DNA: TGTGCCAGCAGCTACGAGGCTAGCCCCAATGAGCAGTTCTTC
J: TRBJ2-1
V: TRBV7-2
D: .
size: .

CDR3: CASSGRGHSYEQYF
DNA: TGTGCCAGCAGTGGGCGGGGACATTCCTACGAGCAGTACTTC
J: TRBJ2-7
V: TRBV6-1
D: .
size: .

CDR3: CASSGLGTLAGGYTDTQYF
DNA: TGTGCCAGCAGCGGATTGGGGACCCTAGCGGGGGGATACACAGATACGCAGTATTTT
J: TRBJ2-3
V: TRBV5-6
D: TRBD2
size: .

CDR3: CATSRPPGQWGYEQYF
DNA: TGTGCCACCAGCAGACCCCCGGGACAGTGGGGTTACGAGCAGTACTTC
J: TRBJ2-7
V: TRBV15
D: TRBD1
size: .

CDR3: CASSGGLAGGSYEQYF
DNA: TGTGCCAGCAGCGGAGGACTAGCGGGGGGATCCTACGAGCAGTACTTC
J: TRBJ2-7
V: TRBV9
D: TRBD2
size: .

CDR3: CASRGVNYGYTF
DNA: TGTGCCAGCAGAGGCGTTAACTATGGCTACACCTTC
J: TRBJ1-2
V: TRBV6-5
D: .
size: .

CDR3: CASSENNQPQHF
DNA: TGTGCCAGCAGTGAAAACAATCAGCCCCAGCATTTT
J: TRBJ1-5
V: TRBV6-1
D: .
size: few

CDR3: CASSHDRLAGDTDTQYF
DNA: TGCGCCAGCAGCCATGATCGACTAGCGGGAGACACAGATACGCAGTATTTT
J: TRBJ2-3
V: TRBV4-1
D: TRBD2
size: once

CDR3: CASNVPWAVETQYF
DNA: TGTGCCAGCAATGTCCCCTGGGCCGTGGAGACCCAGTACTTC
J: TRBJ2-5
V: TRBV6-1
D: .
size: once

CDR3: CSVRDGTGGIYF
DNA: TGCAGCGTTAGAGACGGGACAGGGGGGATATACTTC
J: TRBJ2-7
V: TRBV29-1
D: TRBD1
size: .

CDR3: CASSLPGGLADTQYF
DNA: TGTGCCAGCAGCTTACCGGGAGGGCTCGCAGATACGCAGTATTTT
J: TRBJ2-3
V: TRBV7-6
D: TRBD2
size: .

CDR3: CASSIQISGANVLTF
DNA: TGTGCCAGCTCAATCCAGATCTCTGGGGCCAACGTCCTGACTTTC
J: TRBJ2-6
V: TRBV28
D: .
size: .

CDR3: CSARGLAEAFF
DNA: TGCAGTGCTCGAGGCCTGGCTGAAGCTTTCTTT
J: TRBJ1-1
V: TRBV20-1
D: .
size: few

CDR3: CASSLEGRGMNTEAFF
DNA: TGCGCCAGCAGCTTGGAAGGGAGAGGGATGAACACTGAAGCTTTCTTT
J: TRBJ1-1
V: TRBV5-1
D: .
size: .

CDR3: CAWSFLGNTEAFF
DNA: TGTGCCTGGAGTTTCTTAGGGAACACTGAAGCTTTCTTT
J: TRBJ1-1
V: TRBV30
D: .
size: .

CDR3: CASIPNLWGYGYTF
DNA: TGTGCCAGTATCCCAAATTTATGGGGATATGGCTACACCTTC
J: TRBJ1-2
V: TRBV19
D: .
size: .

CDR3: CASSQDGGADTQYF
DNA: TGCGCCAGCAGCCAAGATGGGGGAGCAGATACGCAGTATTTT
J: TRBJ2-3
V: TRBV4-3
D: .
size: once

CDR3: CAIMTGPGNTIYF
DNA: TGTGCCATCATGACAGGGCCTGGAAACACCATATATTTT
J: TRBJ1-3
V: TRBV10-3
D: TRBD1
size: .

CDR3: CASSLGGSGEEQYF
DNA: TGTGCCAGCAGCTTAGGGGGGTCGGGGGAAGAGCAGTACTTC
J: TRBJ2-7
V: TRBV7-9
D: .
size: .

CDR3: CASSPRLNQPQHF
DNA: TGTGCCAGCAGTCCACGACTCAATCAGCCCCAGCATTTT
J: TRBJ1-5
V: TRBV27
D: .
size: .

CDR3: CASSLDPQPETQYF
DNA: TGTGCCAGCAGCTTAGATCCGCAGCCAGAGACCCAGTACTTC
J: TRBJ2-5
V: TRBV7-2
D: .
size: .

CDR3: CASRPSGLTEAFF
DNA: TGTGCCAGCAGACCATCTGGGTTGACTGAAGCTTTCTTT
J: TRBJ1-1
V: TRBV28
D: .
size: .

CDR3: CAISDPGGTYEQYF
DNA: TGTGCCATCAGCGACCCAGGGGGGACCTACGAGCAGTACTTC
J: TRBJ2-7
V: TRBV10-3
D: .
size: .

CDR3: CASSLDRGNEKLFF
DNA: TGTGCCAGCAGCTTAGACAGGGGGAATGAAAAACTGTTTTTT
J: TRBJ1-4
V: TRBV7-9
D: TRBD1
size: few

CDR3: CASTRGRAYEQYF
DNA: TGTGCCAGCACGCGCGGGAGGGCCTACGAGCAGTACTTC
J: TRBJ2-7
V: TRBV6-1
D: TRBD2
size: .

CDR3: CASIEHKSRVFYEQYF
DNA: TGTGCCAGCATTGAACATAAGTCGCGGGTTTTCTACGAGCAGTACTTC
J: TRBJ2-7
V: TRBV6-1
D: .
size: .

CDR3: CASKGLLSSYNEQFF
DNA: TGTGCCAGCAAGGGACTCCTAAGCTCCTACAATGAGCAGTTCTTC
J: TRBJ2-1
V: TRBV2
D: .
size: .

CDR3: CASGDRNNSPLHF
DNA: TGTGCCAGCGGTGACAGGAATAATTCACCCCTCCACTTT
J: TRBJ1-6
V: TRBV9
D: .
size: once

CDR3: CASSLDGHSLGQPQHF
DNA: TGTGCCAGCAGTTTGGACGGACATAGCCTGGGTCAGCCCCAGCATTTT
J: TRBJ1-5
V: TRBV27
D: .
size: .